This TCR beta chain comes out of a study of metastatic and nonmetastatic thyroid tumors. TCRdb re-clonotyped the PCR reads through MiXCR. The sample records about 38,000 clones, roughly 25% being singletons. Turning to this clone: The antigen remains unidentified.

All patients reached thyroid surgery having received no treatment beforehand. The study, taken as a whole, reports: It was reported that TCR beta diversity was significantly higher in malignant thyroid tumors than benign nodules, in blood and tumor.

This CDR3 is built from 14 residues. Germline assignment: CDR1 LNHDA and CDR2 SQIVND (reference sequence). Trimming removed 4 bases from V and 2 bases from J, with 11 bases in between. The receptor's source is a female donor with papillary thyroid cancer or a benign thyroid nodule (not recorded which). Some clones in this sample may be carry-over from other donors' samples. The sequencing sample was made of blood. The J gene is TRBJ1-1, the V gene TRBV19, with D possibly being TRBD1 (6 bases). The CDR3 coding sequence is TGTGCCAGTAGTAGATCGACAGGTAACACTGAAGCTTTCTTT. Translating gives CASSRSTGNTEAFF.